This TCR beta chain is from a study of blood T cell repertoires in COVID-19 (dated by TCRdb to between 2020 and 2021). At the level of the whole study: The collaborator samples originated in the United States, Italy and Spain and spanned the acute and convalescent phases of COVID-19. HLA class I and class II types, where available, came from metadata supplied by the sample provider rather than from assay-based typing. Subjects who had been exposed to COVID-19, were actively infected with it, or had recovered from it provided the deeply sampled blood TCRbeta repertoires that made up the dataset. The prospective study material was composed of cDNA or gDNA derived from T cells, B-cell-depleted T cells, or PBMCs. Sample metadata almost always included a de-identified subject ID, COVID-19 status, age in years and sex. The repertoires were released in a freely available public database meant as a resource for research on the immune response to SARS-CoV-2. The samples were drawn from the first 160 participants of the ongoing ImmuneRACE study and from over 950 subjects provided by 6 global collaborators.

On this clone itself: Which antigen it targets is not known. There are no base qualities to consult, and no much larger clone falls within one base.

The junction carries 9 bases between V and J, which are trimmed by 3 bases and 6 bases respectively. The CDR3 covers 14 residues, taking in both the cysteine and the phenylalanine. Only CDR3 DNA remains: 42 bases, in frame from the first base. Sequences LNHDA (CDR1) and SQIVND (CDR2) are obtained from the germline V gene (reference sequence). The study at large found these results: How much clinical and demographic metadata was included differed by source and by participant, and the metadata was provided uncurated.

The immunoSEQ Assay, a bias-controlled multiplex PCR, was used to amplify TCRbeta CDR3 regions from genomic DNA. The original methods were these. Within the assay, amplification of reference gene primers was used to estimate how many nucleated cells each sample contained. To quantify the absolute abundance of each unique TCRbeta CDR3 rearrangement, sequence reads were collapsed and filtered. For each sample, productive Simpson clonality was calculated as the square root of Simpson's diversity index over productive rearrangements. What TCRdb holds here is the immuneACCESS table cut down to in-frame rearrangements. Part of the clones is not present; checked against another copy, under half of the missing clones reflect an unresolved V gene, and the others are unexplained. From that table come the V and J calls and clone size; the DNA was used to work out D and trimming. This sample has 200,000 to 250,000 clones in its table, and more than 75% of those were observed once. Jointly, the top ten make up 6% to 7.5% of the sample.

Participants in the prospective study were aged 18 to 89 years, lived in some 24 United States geographic areas, and enrolled through a virtual design. In the prospective study, cohorts were assigned on the basis of participant-reported clinical history obtained from a screening survey and a study questionnaire. In the prospective study, mobile phlebotomists collected whole blood, serum and a nasopharyngeal or oropharyngeal swab from each participant. Participants in the prospective study had the option to provide additional blood draws and questionnaires over a roughly two-month period. Before DNA extraction, blood samples from the prospective study were shipped at room temperature or frozen.

Here the chain combines TRBV19 and TRBJ1-6; a tentative D call is TRBD1 (5 bases match). The TCR sequence derives from a woman between 35 and 50 years old with acute COVID-19. Material for sequencing was PBMCs or T cells enriched from blood (not recorded which). The CDR3 in this case is CASSIAGPNSPLHF. The base sequence is TGTGCCAGTAGTATCGCAGGGCCTAATTCACCCCTCCACTTT.